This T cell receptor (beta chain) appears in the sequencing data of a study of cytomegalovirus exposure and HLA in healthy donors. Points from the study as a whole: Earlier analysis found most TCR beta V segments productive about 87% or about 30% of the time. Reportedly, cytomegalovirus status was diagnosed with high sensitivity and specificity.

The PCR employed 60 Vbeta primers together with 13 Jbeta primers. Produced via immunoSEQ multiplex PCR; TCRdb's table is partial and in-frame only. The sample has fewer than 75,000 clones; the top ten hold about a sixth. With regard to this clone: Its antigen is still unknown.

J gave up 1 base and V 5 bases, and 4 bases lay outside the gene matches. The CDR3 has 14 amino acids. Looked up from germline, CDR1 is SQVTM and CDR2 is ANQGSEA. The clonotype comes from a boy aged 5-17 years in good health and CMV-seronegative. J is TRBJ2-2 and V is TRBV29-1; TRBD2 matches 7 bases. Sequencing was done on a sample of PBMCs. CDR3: CSVKTSRNTGELFF. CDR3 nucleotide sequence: TGCAGCGTTAAGACTAGCCGGAACACCGGGGAGCTGTTTTTT.